This entry lists 29 T cell receptor beta chains sequenced from one sample in a study of blood T cell repertoires in COVID-19. Here immunoSEQ multiplex PCR was the method, and the copy in TCRdb shows in-frame clones only, minus some. This sample has about 92,000 clones, with 72% found just once. Input material: peripheral blood. The origin of the receptors is a woman aged 60 to 75 in a cohort sampled during active or convalescent COVID-19.

This clone was observed a few times. As DNA, the CDR3 is TGTGCTAGTGGTTTCGTAACCGGGGAGCTGTTTTTT. Amino acids: CASGFVTGELFF. The chain recombines TRBV12-5 with TRBJ2-2, with no clear D. The V and J ends lost 3 bases and 5 bases respectively, with 4 bases between them. This CDR3 is built from 12 residues. Germline V gives CDR1 LGHNT, CDR2 FRNRAP. Filled out from reference TRBV12-5 and TRBJ2-2, the complete variable domain reads DARVTQTPRHKVTEMGQEVTMRCQPILGHNTVFWYRQTMMQGLELLAYFRNRAPLDDSGMPKDRFSAEMPDATLATLKIQPSEPRDSAVYFCASGFVTGELFFGEGSRLTVL.

The chain couples TRBV5-1 to TRBJ2-1; 9 positions agree with TRBD2. V was pared by 1 base and J by 10 bases, with 0 bases of the junction left unmatched. This CDR3 region has 12 residues. The germline V gene encodes CDR1 SGHRS and CDR2 YFSETQ. In DNA form, the CDR3 reads TGCGCCAGCAGCTTGCTAGCGGGGGAGCAGTTCTTC. Translation gives CASSLLAGEQFF.

This chain connects TRBV19 to TRBJ1-1; 9 bases are a match to TRBD1. The CDR3 loop spans 16 amino acids. V lost 3 bases to trimming and J lost 5 bases; unmatched junction nucleotides: 10. CDR1 LNHDA and CDR2 SQIVND come from the germline V gene (reference sequence). The CDR3 nucleotides are TGTGCCAGTAGTATCAGACAGGGGGTATCCGGGACTGAAGCTTTCTTT. Translating it yields CASSIRQGVSGTEAFF. The variable domain in full, completed from reference TRBV19 and TRBJ1-1, reads DGGITQSPKYLFRKEGQNVTLSCEQNLNHDAMYWYRQDPGQGLRLIYYSQIVNDFQKGDIAEGYSVSREKKESFPLTVTSAQKNPTAFYLCASSIRQGVSGTEAFFGQGTRLTVV.

The rearrangement uses TRBV7-9 and TRBJ1-6; D unresolved. There are 14 residues in the CDR3. The V gene lost 3 bases and the J gene lost 8 bases, with 11 bases spanning the gap. Germline CDR1 and CDR2: SEHNR and FQNEAQ (reference sequence). The CDR3 sequence: CASSFSAGDSPLHF. CDR3 in DNA: TGTGCCAGCAGCTTTTCGGCAGGCGATTCACCCCTCCACTTT.

The chain combines TRBV23-1 with TRBJ1-4; 7 nucleotides agree with TRBD1. TRBV23-1 is marked as an open reading frame, function uncertain. CDR3 length: 17 residues. With V trimmed by 2 bases and J by 8 bases, 14 bases remained unmatched. Written as DNA, the CDR3 is TGCGCCAGCAGTCAACCTACAGAAGGGGGCGTCGGGGAAAAACTGTTTTTT. This encodes CASSQPTEGGVGEKLFF.

The chain carries TRBV7-2 and TRBJ2-7, with TRBD2 matching over 9 bases. V was clipped by 0 bases and J by 3 bases; unmatched bases: 9. CDR1 is SGHTA, CDR2 FQGNSA, per germline. The CDR3 is 17 amino acids. CDR3 sequence: CASSLAVSSAGGYEQYF. As DNA, the CDR3 is TGTGCCAGCAGCTTAGCCGTTTCATCAGCGGGGGGCTACGAGCAGTACTTC.

The chain is built from TRBV27 and TRBJ1-2; D possibly corresponds to TRBD1 (5 bases). Germline V gene data show CDR1 as MNHEY and CDR2 as SMNVEV (reference sequence). V was trimmed by 1 base and J by 0 bases, leaving 9 bases between them. The CDR3 has 15 amino acids. The CDR3 reads CASSLFSGTNYGYTF. As DNA, the CDR3 is TGTGCCAGCAGTTTATTCTCAGGGACTAACTATGGCTACACCTTC.

The chain combines TRBV10-3 with TRBJ2-3; 11 nucleotides agree with TRBD2. Germline V gives CDR1 ENHRY, CDR2 SYGVKD. V shed 11 bases and J 2 bases; nucleotides not matched to a gene: 3. This CDR3 has 13 amino acids. CDR3 DNA sequence: TGTGCCGTGGGACTAGCGGTCACAGATACGCAGTATTTT. Translation: CAVGLAVTDTQYF.

The chain has TRBV27 and TRBJ2-7; TRBD2 matches 11 bases. CDR1 and CDR2 from the germline V gene are MNHEY and SMNVEV (reference sequence). This CDR3 comprises 13 residues. The V and J ends lost 6 bases and 5 bases, in that order; junction bases with no gene match: 3. CDR3 sequence reads: CASRPLAGDEQYF. CDR3 coding DNA: TGTGCCAGCAGGCCACTAGCGGGGGACGAGCAGTACTTC.

The CDR3 coding sequence is TGTGCCAGCAGTCCTCCGGGACTACGACACACAGATACGCAGTATTTT. This encodes CASSPPGLRHTDTQYF. The chain is built from TRBV27 and TRBJ2-3, with TRBD2 matching over 7 bases. The CDR3 is 16 amino acids. CDR1 MNHEY and CDR2 SMNVEV come from the germline V gene (reference sequence). After removal of 5 bases from V and 2 bases from J, the junction contained 10 bases not matched to a gene.

The V and J genes are TRBV10-1 and TRBJ2-7; the match to TRBD1 covers 9 bases. In germline, CDR1 is WNHNN, CDR2 SYGVQD (reference sequence). This CDR3 has 14 amino acids. Unmatched junction bases numbered 8, after V lost 5 bases and J lost 6 bases. DNA of the CDR3: TGCGCCAGCAGTATAGGACAGGGGTTGGGCGAGCAGTACTTC. Protein: CASSIGQGLGEQYF.

The gene calls are TRBV18 and TRBJ1-1; 8 bases map to TRBD1. Trimming removed 1 base from V and 6 bases from J; junction bases left unmatched: 10. Per germline, CDR1 KGHSH and CDR2 LQKENI. The CDR3 length is 16 residues. DNA of the CDR3: TGTGCCAGCTCACCACTTCCAACAGGGGGTATCGCTGAAGCTTTCTTT. Translating it yields CASSPLPTGGIAEAFF.

V and J are TRBV7-9 and TRBJ2-3; D remains unclear. Germline lookup yields CDR1 SEHNR and CDR2 FQNEAQ (reference sequence). Trimming shortened V by 1 base and J by 8 bases, and 10 bases separated the two germline ends. The CDR3 totals 13 residues. The DNA of the CDR3 is TGTGCCAGCAGCTTAGTGTTTCTCGGTACGCAGTATTTT. Amino acid sequence: CASSLVFLGTQYF.

This clone was seen a few times. The chain's CDR3 is CASSYSQGDYGYTF. DNA for the CDR3: TGTGCCAGCAGTTACTCACAGGGGGACTATGGCTACACCTTC. This chain uses TRBV6-6 with TRBJ1-2, with 8 bases fitting TRBD1. The CDR3 runs 14 residues. V trimming: 0 bases; J trimming: 3 bases; junction bases outside the gene matches: 0. Per germline, CDR1 MNHNY and CDR2 SVGAGI (reference sequence).

This rearrangement joins TRBV6-2 or TRBV6-3 to TRBJ2-2, with TRBD2 matching over 12 bases. Trimming removed 4 bases from V and 4 bases from J; junction bases left unmatched: 1. The CDR3 runs 15 residues. In germline, CDR1 is MNHEY, CDR2 SVGEGT. CDR3 in amino acids: CASSSSGGATGELFF. CDR3 sequence (DNA): TGTGCCAGCAGTTCTAGCGGGGGGGCCACCGGGGAGCTGTTTTTT.

The rearrangement uses TRBV5-5 and TRBJ2-7; D perhaps matches TRBD2 (5 bases). The V and J ends lost 2 bases and 2 bases respectively, with 14 bases between them. CDR3 length equals 15 residues. Germline assignment: CDR1 SGHKS and CDR2 YYEKEE (reference sequence). The CDR3 spells CASSFWQRETYEQYF. The CDR3 nucleotides are TGTGCCAGCAGCTTTTGGCAAAGGGAGACCTACGAGCAGTACTTC. The complete variable domain, with remaining parts taken from reference TRBV5-5 and TRBJ2-7, reads DAGVTQSPTHLIKTRGQQVTLRCSPISGHKSVSWYQQVLGQGPQFIFQYYEKEERGRGNFPDRFSARQFPNYSSELNVNALLLGDSALYLCASSFWQRETYEQYFGPGTRLTVT.

V gene TRBV3-1 (or the pseudogene TRBV3-2) combines with J gene TRBJ2-7; D is perhaps TRBD1 (6 bases). The CDR3 has 15 amino acids. Germline loops: CDR1 LGHDT, CDR2 YNNKEL (reference sequence). Trimming shortened V by 1 base and J by 3 bases, and 13 bases separated the two germline ends. In DNA, the CDR3 is TGTGCCAGCAGCCAAGTTGCAGGGGCGAACTACGAGCAGTACTTC. Its protein is CASSQVAGANYEQYF.

V gene TRBV19 combines with J gene TRBJ2-1; TRBD1 matches at 7 bases. This CDR3 is 15 amino acids long. Germline loops: CDR1 LNHDA, CDR2 SQIVND (reference sequence). With 2 bases clipped from V and 4 bases from J, the junction kept 5 bases outside the gene matches. CDR3 in DNA: TGTGCCAGTAGTATACGACAGGGTCCATACAATGAGCAGTTCTTC. Its translation is CASSIRQGPYNEQFF.

In its sample, this clone was seen a few times. This rearrangement joins TRBV27 to TRBJ2-4, with a tentative D call TRBD1 (5 bases). CDR1 MNHEY and CDR2 SMNVEV come from the germline V gene (reference sequence). The CDR3 extends over 15 amino acids. V gave up 5 bases and J gave up 1 base, with 12 bases separating them. CDR3 sequence reads: CASSPSTAAKNIQYF. In nucleotides, the CDR3 is TGTGCCAGCAGTCCATCGACAGCTGCCAAAAACATTCAGTACTTC.

J is TRBJ1-2 and V is TRBV29-1, with 8 bases that match TRBD1. The germline V gene encodes CDR1 SQVTM and CDR2 ANQGSEA. The CDR3 is 16 residues long. With 4 bases clipped from V and 6 bases from J, the junction kept 16 bases outside the gene matches. CDR3 protein: CSVARPTGRGPDGYTF. The CDR3 bases are TGCAGCGTTGCCCGCCCGACTGGCAGGGGGCCGGATGGCTACACCTTC.

The chain links TRBV4-1 to TRBJ1-1; D perhaps matches TRBD1 (6 bases). Germline CDR1 MGHRA, CDR2 YSYEKL. The CDR3 is 15 amino acids. With 4 bases removed from V and 4 bases from J, the gap between germline ends came to 16 bases. The CDR3 DNA sequence: TGCGCCAGCAGCCTTGCGCACACAGGGAGCACTGAAGCTTTCTTT. It encodes CASSLAHTGSTEAFF.

This rearrangement joins TRBV9 to TRBJ2-3; no clear D gene. The CDR3 has 15 residues. Germline loops: CDR1 SGDLS, CDR2 YYNGEE. V lost 0 bases to trimming and J lost 2 bases, with 10 bases between them. CDR3 in amino acids: CASSVDMGPTDTQYF. The CDR3 region has the DNA TGTGCCAGCAGCGTAGACATGGGCCCCACAGATACGCAGTATTTT.

This clone was counted once. The chain combines TRBV7-2 with TRBJ1-2, with D uncertain. V lost 1 base to trimming and J lost 7 bases, with 13 bases between them. Germline lookup yields CDR1 SGHTA and CDR2 FQGNSA. The CDR3 spans 14 residues. In nucleotides, the CDR3 is TGTGCCAGCAGCTTAGTGGTGGGAGCGGGTGGCTACACCTTC. It translates to CASSLVVGAGGYTF.

The chain uses TRBV30 and TRBJ2-6; 8 bases are shared with TRBD2. V lost 2 bases, J lost 2 bases, and 8 bases stayed unmatched. The length of the CDR3 is 17 residues. Looked up from germline, CDR1 is GTSNPN and CDR2 is SVGIG (reference sequence). CDR3: CAWSYRGGLTGANVLTF. CDR3 bases: TGTGCCTGGAGTTATCGGGGGGGACTGACTGGGGCCAACGTCCTGACTTTC.

CDR3: CASSGKTAGEQFF. In DNA, the CDR3 is TGTGCCAGTAGCGGGAAAACCGCGGGTGAGCAGTTCTTC. The chain carries TRBV19 and TRBJ2-1; D possibly corresponds to TRBD2 (5 bases). This CDR3 contains 13 residues. Looked up from germline, CDR1 is LNHDA and CDR2 is SQIVND (reference sequence). V was trimmed by 6 bases and J by 9 bases, leaving 15 bases between them.

The chain couples TRBV5-1 to TRBJ1-4, with D possibly being TRBD1 (5 bases). With 1 base removed from V and 5 bases from J, the gap between germline ends came to 12 bases. The CDR3 runs to 15 residues. Germline values: CDR1 SGHRS, CDR2 YFSETQ. For the CDR3, the DNA is TGCGCCAGCAGCTTGACAGGTTTAAAAAATGAAAAACTGTTTTTT. Protein sequence: CASSLTGLKNEKLFF.

The chain combines TRBV30 with TRBJ2-5; perhaps TRBD1 as D (6 bases). This CDR3 contains 16 residues. Germline-derived CDR1 and CDR2 are GTSNPN and SVGIG (reference sequence). V was pared by 2 bases and J by 5 bases, with 21 bases between. This CDR3 is CAWSQQGPDGFETQYF. Written as DNA, the CDR3 is TGTGCCTGGAGTCAGCAGGGGCCGGACGGGTTTGAGACCCAGTACTTC.

The rearrangement joins TRBV24-1 to TRBJ1-2, with TRBD1 matching 7 bases. The trim removed 3 bases at V and 7 bases at J, leaving 7 bases unmatched. CDR1 is KGHDR and CDR2 is SFDVKD in the germline V gene. This CDR3 is 14 amino acids long. The CDR3 nucleotides are TGTGCCACCAGTGATCCCGGACAGGCTGCTGGCTACACCTTC. Translation: CATSDPGQAAGYTF.

This chain links TRBV5-5 with TRBJ1-6; D is possibly TRBD1 (6 bases). CDR3 length equals 16 residues. Trimming removed 1 base at V and 10 bases at J, with 18 bases between. The germline CDR1 and CDR2 sequences are SGHKS and YYEKEE (reference sequence). CDR3 sequence (DNA): TGTGCCAGCAGCTTGAGTGAAGGGGGACGGAGCTCACCCCTCCACTTT. Translation: CASSLSEGGRSSPLHF.